Presented here are 11 T cell receptor beta chains from one specimen sequenced in a study of cytomegalovirus exposure and HLA in healthy donors. A multiplex PCR was run with 60 Vbeta primers and 13 Jbeta primers. Sequenced by immunoSEQ multiplex PCR; TCRdb stores in-frame clones only, minus some. The sample lists 35,000 to 55,000 clones; about three quarters were seen once. The sequenced sample consisted of PBMCs. All receptors come from a woman younger than 45 in good health and CMV-seronegative.

The table lists this clone with a few counts. The V call is TRBV4-2, the J call TRBJ1-4; possibly TRBD1 for D (5 bases). The germline CDR1 and CDR2 sequences are LGHNA and YNFKEQ. The V gene lost 6 bases and the J gene lost 2 bases, with 16 bases spanning the gap. The CDR3 spans 16 residues. In DNA form, the CDR3 reads TGTGCCAGCAGGTCACAGGTCGGTGGGACTAATGAAAAACTGTTTTTT. As protein: CASRSQVGGTNEKLFF.

J is TRBJ1-2 and V is TRBV15; a weak D match, TRBD1 (6 bases). This CDR3 has 13 amino acids. Trimming removed 4 bases at V and 2 bases at J, with 8 bases between. Germline CDR1 LNHNV, CDR2 YYDKDF (reference sequence). CDR3 bases: TGTGCCACCAGCACACAGGGAAACTATGGCTACACCTTC. Translated: CATSTQGNYGYTF.

This clone was counted a few times. The rearrangement links TRBV5-1 to TRBJ2-1; 9 positions agree with TRBD2. The junction had 7 bases not matched to a gene; V was cut back by 0 bases and J by 9 bases. This CDR3 contains 15 residues. Germline V gene sequence: CDR1 SGHRS, CDR2 YFSETQ. For the CDR3, the DNA is TGCGCCAGCAGCTTGGGGACTAGCGCACAGGGTGAGCAGTTCTTC. This sequence encodes CASSLGTSAQGEQFF.

This clone has more than one count but fewer than ten. The CDR3 region is CSVVRGDSYEQYF. The CDR3 DNA reads as TGCAGCGTTGTACGGGGTGACTCCTACGAGCAGTACTTC. This chain joins TRBV29-1 and TRBJ2-7; tentatively, D is TRBD2 (5 bases). Per germline, CDR1 SQVTM and CDR2 ANQGSEA. The CDR3 totals 13 residues. V was cut by 4 bases and J by 0 bases, with 10 bases left in between.

V usage is TRBV19 and J usage is TRBJ1-1, with D maybe TRBD1 (5 bases). CDR1 and CDR2 from the germline V gene are LNHDA and SQIVND (reference sequence). CDR3 length: 13 amino acids. Trimming stripped 5 bases from V and 5 bases from J, with 12 bases between. CDR3 sequence (DNA): TGTGCCAGTAGTTCAGGGTTGGGAACTGAAGCTTTCTTT. Translation gives CASSSGLGTEAFF. Looking up the rest from reference TRBV19 and TRBJ1-1 gives the full variable domain: DGGITQSPKYLFRKEGQNVTLSCEQNLNHDAMYWYRQDPGQGLRLIYYSQIVNDFQKGDIAEGYSVSREKKESFPLTVTSAQKNPTAFYLCASSSGLGTEAFFGQGTRLTVV.

This clone was seen more than once but under ten times. A much larger clone differs from this one at a single base, so this may be a read error. CDR3 bases: TGCGCCTGCAGTGAGTCGTACGGGGTGGGGGAGCAGTACTTC. Amino acid sequence: CACSESYGVGEQYF. The chain links TRBV10-1 to TRBJ2-7, with a tentative D call TRBD2 (5 bases). Germline CDR1 and CDR2: WNHNN and SYGVQD (reference sequence). The CDR3 runs to 14 residues.

This clone was seen once. The chain uses TRBV6-6 and TRBJ2-5, with 7 bases identical to TRBD1. V lost 5 bases to trimming and J lost 2 bases; unmatched junction nucleotides: 11. Germline-derived CDR1 and CDR2 are MNHNY and SVGAGI (reference sequence). The CDR3 sequence is 16 residues long. The CDR3 DNA is TGTGCCAGCAGTCTTTACTGGACAGGAGCTCAAGAGACCCAGTACTTC. It codes for CASSLYWTGAQETQYF.

The chain couples TRBV28 to TRBJ1-2; 8 nucleotides agree with TRBD1. Unmatched junction bases numbered 13, after V lost 8 bases and J lost 8 bases. Germline loops: CDR1 MDHEN, CDR2 SYDVKM. The CDR3 loop spans 14 amino acids. CDR3 residues: CASFEGQDLRGYTF. The CDR3 DNA reads TGTGCCAGCTTTGAGGGACAGGACCTCCGGGGCTACACCTTC.

This rearrangement joins TRBV6-6 to TRBJ2-7; 8 bases agree with TRBD1. Germline V CDR1 and CDR2: MNHNY, SVGAGI (reference sequence). The junction had 9 bases not matched to a gene; V was cut back by 0 bases and J by 5 bases. This CDR3 comprises 16 residues. This chain's CDR3 is CASSYSGQGRWNEQYF. In nucleotides, the CDR3 is TGTGCCAGCAGTTACTCCGGACAGGGCCGGTGGAACGAGCAGTACTTC.

This chain links TRBV10-3 with TRBJ1-2, with unresolved D. Germline CDR1 ENHRY, CDR2 SYGVKD. V was clipped by 0 bases and J by 2 bases, with 10 bases between them. The CDR3 consists of 15 residues. This CDR3 reads CAISESDRHNYGYTF. The DNA of the CDR3 is TGTGCCATCAGTGAGTCGGATCGACACAACTATGGCTACACCTTC.

DNA of the CDR3: TGTGCCAGCTCGACGGGGTCGGTTAATCAGCCCCAGCATTTT. This gives the protein CASSTGSVNQPQHF. J is TRBJ1-5 and V is TRBV7-8; D gene ambiguous. The germline V gene encodes CDR1 SGHVS and CDR2 FQNEAQ. Trimming took 8 bases from V and 4 from J, leaving 15 bases between them. The CDR3 covers 14 residues.